Following are 18 T cell receptor beta chains from one sample sequenced in a study of blood T cell repertoires in COVID-19. Clones were read by immunoSEQ multiplex PCR, and TCRdb kept only the in-frame ones, dropping some. The data hold approximately 150,000 clones, with approximately 80% observed a single time. Sequencing was performed on peripheral blood. The receptors derive from a woman aged 80 or over with COVID-19, enrolled during active disease.

This rearrangement joins TRBV6-6 to TRBJ1-2; 9 bases map to TRBD1. The germline CDR1 and CDR2 sequences are MNHNY and SVGAGI (reference sequence). Germline trimming cut 6 bases from V and 0 bases from J; bases unmatched to any gene: 5. This CDR3 has 15 residues. The CDR3 loop is CASSPGQGANYGYTF. DNA for the CDR3: TGTGCCAGCAGCCCGGGACAGGGAGCTAACTATGGCTACACCTTC.

The chain combines TRBV5-5 with TRBJ1-5, with D possibly TRBD1 on 6 matching bases. This CDR3 has 14 amino acids. Germline values: CDR1 SGHKS, CDR2 YYEKEE (reference sequence). V was clipped by 4 bases and J by 5 bases, with 13 bases between them. CDR3 loop: CASSPGTSDQPQHF. DNA for the CDR3: TGTGCCAGCAGCCCGGGGACATCAGATCAGCCCCAGCATTTT.

The chain recombines TRBV27 with TRBJ2-1; 11 bases align to TRBD2. Germline V CDR1 and CDR2: MNHEY, SMNVEV (reference sequence). This CDR3 has 13 amino acids. Trimming removed 5 bases from V and 13 bases from J; junction bases left unmatched: 7. CDR3 residues: CASSASLAGDQFF. As DNA, the CDR3 is TGTGCCAGCAGTGCCTCACTAGCGGGGGATCAGTTCTTC.

The CDR3 loop is CASSFAGENIQYF. The CDR3 bases are TGTGCCAGCAGTTTTGCGGGGGAAAACATTCAGTACTTC. This rearrangement joins TRBV12-3 or TRBV12-4 to TRBJ2-4, with 7 bases identical to TRBD2. There are 13 residues in the CDR3. J lost 5 bases, V lost 3 bases, and 1 base had no gene match.

The rearrangement uses TRBV7-6 and TRBJ2-2; 8 bases map to TRBD1. The CDR3 totals 16 residues. V lost 5 bases and J lost 13; bases outside the gene matches: 18. Looked up from germline, CDR1 is SGHVS and CDR2 is FNYEAQ. The CDR3 region is CASSNYRDRSHRMLFF. CDR3 coding DNA: TGTGCCAGCAGCAACTACCGGGACAGGAGTCACCGGATGCTGTTTTTT.

The J gene is TRBJ2-3, the V gene TRBV5-1; D remains unclear. The CDR3 has 14 residues. The V gene lost 4 bases and the J gene lost 0 bases, with 9 bases spanning the gap. In germline, CDR1 is SGHRS, CDR2 YFSETQ. The CDR3: CASSAVGSTDTQYF. CDR3 in DNA: TGCGCCAGCAGCGCCGTTGGCAGCACAGATACGCAGTATTTT.

The V and J genes are TRBV5-1 and TRBJ2-3; D may be TRBD2 (6 bases). CDR1 SGHRS and CDR2 YFSETQ come from the germline V gene. CDR3 size: 13 residues. Trimming cost V 4 bases and J 6 bases, with 12 bases left between them. The chain's CDR3 is CASSAGGEDTQYF. The CDR3 coding sequence is TGCGCCAGCAGCGCCGGGGGAGAGGATACGCAGTATTTT.

The chain links TRBV5-4 to TRBJ2-3; D is possibly TRBD2 (5 bases). Trimming took 3 bases from V and 5 from J, leaving 16 bases between them. The germline CDR1 and CDR2 sequences are SGHNT and YYREEE (reference sequence). CDR3 length: 15 residues. The CDR3 DNA reads TGTGCCAGCAGCTCCCCGTTAGGGAGTGGAGATACGCAGTATTTT. Its protein is CASSSPLGSGDTQYF.

The chain has TRBV4-1 and TRBJ2-2; 8 bases are shared with TRBD2. This CDR3 comprises 17 residues. Trimming took 4 bases from V and 5 from J; bases not matched to a gene: 12. Germline V CDR1 and CDR2: MGHRA, YSYEKL. The CDR3 bases are TGCGCCAGCAGCCGTGAAGGGGGGAGCGGGAGAACCGGGGAGCTGTTTTTT. This translates into CASSREGGSGRTGELFF.

The V gene is TRBV28, the J gene TRBJ2-1; tentative D call: TRBD2 (7 bases). The CDR3 is made up of 16 amino acids. Trimming took 6 bases from V and 3 from J, leaving 18 bases between them. CDR1 and CDR2 from the germline V gene are MDHEN and SYDVKM. The CDR3 nucleotides read TGTGCCAGCAGGGGGGGGGCGGTTCGCCTCTACAATGAGCAGTTCTTC. Its protein is CASRGGAVRLYNEQFF.

V gene TRBV3-1 (or the pseudogene TRBV3-2) combines with J gene TRBJ1-1; D unresolved. CDR1 LGHDT and CDR2 YNNKEL come from the germline V gene (reference sequence). The CDR3 is made up of 15 amino acids. V lost 6 bases to trimming and J lost 1 base, with 15 bases between them. The CDR3 DNA follows: TGTGCCAGCAGTCGAGGGCGGTTTGGGAACACTGAAGCTTTCTTT. It yields the protein CASSRGRFGNTEAFF.

The CDR3 nucleotides read TGTGCCAGCAGGACTCCAGCTGCCGAGCAGTACTTC. This gives the protein CASRTPAAEQYF. This chain joins TRBV6-5 and TRBJ2-7; no clear D gene. Germline lookup yields CDR1 MNHEY and CDR2 SVGAGI. CDR3 length: 12 amino acids. Trimming left V 6 bases short and J 6 bases short, with 12 bases between.

This chain joins TRBV20-1 and TRBJ2-3; TRBD2 matches at 9 bases. This CDR3 is built from 14 residues. Germline values: CDR1 DFQATT, CDR2 SNEGSKA (reference sequence). J gave up 5 bases and V 3 bases, and 6 bases lay outside the gene matches. The CDR3 coding sequence is TGCAGTGCTAGTCTTCCGCGGGAGGGAGATACGCAGTATTTT. Translating gives CSASLPREGDTQYF.

This clone came up a few times. The chain is built from TRBV5-1 and TRBJ1-1; D may be TRBD1 (6 bases). V was shortened by 1 base and J by 3 bases, with 10 bases between the two germline ends. Per germline, CDR1 SGHRS and CDR2 YFSETQ. CDR3 length: 14 amino acids. The CDR3 reads CASSLWGGDTEAFF. DNA of the CDR3: TGCGCCAGCAGCTTGTGGGGGGGCGACACTGAAGCTTTCTTT.

V usage is TRBV27 and J usage is TRBJ2-1; D might be TRBD2 (5 bases). The CDR3 covers 14 residues. Trimming removed 5 bases from V and 8 bases from J, with 16 bases in between. The germline V gene encodes CDR1 MNHEY and CDR2 SMNVEV (reference sequence). In DNA, the CDR3 is TGTGCCAGCAGTGCAGAAGGGCTCGGGGATGAGCAGTTCTTC. Its translation is CASSAEGLGDEQFF.

This clone was seen just once. The chain links TRBV2 to TRBJ1-1, with a possible D match to TRBD1 (5 bases). The germline V gene has CDR1 SNHLY and CDR2 FYNNEI. The CDR3 is 14 amino acids. The V end lost 6 bases, the J end lost 1 base, and 12 bases lay between the germline ends. The CDR3 sequence is CASRQETPNTEAFF. As DNA, the CDR3 is TGTGCCAGCAGACAGGAAACCCCGAACACTGAAGCTTTCTTT.

The V and J genes are TRBV6-5 and TRBJ1-5; D possibly corresponds to TRBD1 (5 bases). The length of the CDR3 is 15 residues. V lost 6 bases, J lost 0 bases, and 12 bases lay in between. From germline, CDR1 is MNHEY and CDR2 SVGAGI. In nucleotides, the CDR3 is TGTGCCAGCAGGGGGGAGGGAAATAGCAATCAGCCCCAGCATTTT. Amino acid sequence: CASRGEGNSNQPQHF.

V gene TRBV28 combines with J gene TRBJ2-3, with D unclear. Per germline, CDR1 MDHEN and CDR2 SYDVKM. This CDR3 comprises 11 residues. V gave up 3 bases and J gave up 5 bases, with 3 bases separating them. The DNA of the CDR3 is TGTGCCAGCAGTTTCCGAGATACGCAGTATTTT. This encodes CASSFRDTQYF.